Presented here are 31 T cell receptor beta chains from one specimen sequenced in a study of PD-L1 blockade in urothelial cancer. Noted time point: pretreatment peripheral blood. TCRdb keeps only in-frame clones here, not all; method: immunoSEQ multiplex PCR. The sample shows 55,000 to 85,000 clones, 84% of them seen only once. This specimen was PBMCs, taken around atezolizumab (anti-PD-L1) treatment. These receptors were collected from an older woman with urothelial cancer.

This clone was recorded a few times. V gene TRBV9 combines with J gene TRBJ1-1, with D unclear. The CDR3 length is 15 residues. Germline-derived CDR1 and CDR2 are SGDLS and YYNGEE. V dropped 3 bases and J dropped 7 bases, with 19 bases sitting between them. CDR3 sequence (DNA): TGTGCCAGCAGCGCCACCGCGGGGATTAATCTTGAAGCTTTCTTT. The encoded protein is CASSATAGINLEAFF. The full variable domain, its missing parts supplied by reference TRBV9 and TRBJ1-1, is DSGVTQTPKHLITATGQRVTLRCSPRSGDLSVYWYQQSLDQGLQFLIQYYNGEERAKGNILERFSAQQFPDLHSELNLSSLELGDSALYFCASSATAGINLEAFFGQGTRLTVV.

The genes are TRBV6-5 and TRBJ2-7, with 9 bases that match TRBD1. This CDR3 is built from 14 residues. Per germline, CDR1 MNHEY and CDR2 SVGAGI. J was trimmed by 4 bases and V by 5 bases; bases with no gene match: 6. The chain's CDR3 is CASSRQGGSYEQYF. DNA of the CDR3: TGTGCCAGCAGTCGACAGGGGGGTTCTTACGAGCAGTACTTC.

The V gene is TRBV6-5, the J gene TRBJ1-5, with TRBD1 identical over 7 bases. The CDR3 is 15 residues long. The ends lost 5 bases at V and 4 bases at J; junction bases unmatched: 8. CDR1 is MNHEY and CDR2 is SVGAGI in the germline V gene. The CDR3 DNA reads as TGTGCCAGCAGTCCTTGGACAGGCGATAATCAGCCCCAGCATTTT. It yields the protein CASSPWTGDNQPQHF.

As to this clone: Being one base from a much bigger clone, this may be a read error. V is TRBV10-3 and J is TRBJ2-7; D may be TRBD2 (7 bases). The length of the CDR3 is 15 residues. Per germline, CDR1 ENHRY and CDR2 SYGVKD. Here the CDR3 reads CASSYRRGGSYEQYF. CDR3 nucleotides: TGTGCCAGCAGTTACAGGAGGGGGGGCTCCTACGAGCAGTACTTC.

This rearrangement joins TRBV21-1 to TRBJ2-7; the D call of TRBD2 is as the table states it, not checked on the DNA. TRBV21-1 counts as a pseudogene. The CDR3 runs 14 residues. In DNA, the CDR3 is TGTGCCAGCAGCAGTCCGGGTGTTGCTTGCGAGCAGTACTTC. Protein product: CASSSPGVACEQYF.

V is TRBV7-9 and J is TRBJ2-2; TRBD1 agrees at 7 bases. Germline assignment: CDR1 SEHNR and CDR2 FQNEAQ (reference sequence). After removal of 5 bases from V and 7 bases from J, the junction contained 10 bases not matched to a gene. There are 15 residues in the CDR3. This CDR3 is CASSRMTGISGELFF. The CDR3 DNA reads TGTGCCAGCAGCCGAATGACAGGGATAAGCGGGGAGCTGTTTTTT.

The chain's CDR3 is CASSRIEWEKLFF. The CDR3 nucleotides are TGTGCCAGCAGCCGAATAGAGTGGGAAAAACTGTTTTTT. The chain couples TRBV14 to TRBJ1-4; D call uncertain. CDR3 length equals 13 residues. V gave up 4 bases and J gave up 8 bases, with 11 bases separating them. Germline V lookup: CDR1 SGHDN, CDR2 FVKESK.

The V call is TRBV27, the J call TRBJ2-3; TRBD2 might be the D (6 bases). V shed 5 bases and J shed 2 bases, with 14 bases lying between them. The CDR3 consists of 15 residues. The germline CDR1 and CDR2 sequences are MNHEY and SMNVEV (reference sequence). CDR3 region: CASSIGTGDTDTQYF. The DNA of the CDR3 is TGTGCCAGCAGTATCGGGACGGGAGACACAGATACGCAGTATTTT.

The chain couples TRBV7-3 to TRBJ2-5; D gene uncertain. Germline CDR1 SGHTA, CDR2 FQGTGA. V was cut by 3 bases and J by 4 bases, with 9 bases left in between. This CDR3 comprises 13 residues. The CDR3 protein is CASSFSLAETQYF. The CDR3 DNA reads TGTGCCAGCAGCTTTAGTCTCGCAGAGACCCAGTACTTC. The full variable domain, with the rest looked up from reference TRBV7-3 and TRBJ2-5, is GAGVSQTPSNKVTEKGKYVELRCDPISGHTALYWYRQSLGQGPEFLIYFQGTGAADDSGLPNDRFFAVRPEGSVSTLKIQRTERGDSAVYLCASSFSLAETQYFGPGTRLLVL.

The gene calls are TRBV18 and TRBJ2-4; TRBD1 aligns across 7 bases. The V segment lost 5 bases and the J segment 3 bases; nucleotides outside the gene matches: 1. CDR1 and CDR2 (germline): KGHSH, LQKENI. The CDR3 consists of 13 residues. The chain's CDR3 is CASSRDSKNIQYF. The CDR3 bases are TGTGCCAGCTCAAGGGACAGCAAAAACATTCAGTACTTC.

The genes are TRBV4-2 and TRBJ1-5; D might be TRBD1 (6 bases). The germline V and J ends were trimmed by 0 bases and 2 bases, with 17 bases remaining between them. Per germline, CDR1 LGHNA and CDR2 YNFKEQ. CDR3 size: 18 residues. The CDR3 is CASSQDEGRGARNQPQHF. The CDR3 DNA sequence: TGTGCCAGCAGCCAAGACGAGGGACGGGGGGCGCGCAATCAGCCCCAGCATTTT.

In its sample, this clone was seen a few times. J is TRBJ2-1 and V is TRBV19; TRBD2 might be the D (5 bases). V was pared by 5 bases and J by 9 bases, with 23 bases between. The CDR3 covers 16 residues. Germline V gene lookup returns CDR1 LNHDA and CDR2 SQIVND (reference sequence). The CDR3 DNA reads TGTGCCAGTAGTTTTTTTGGTGGCGGGCGGTTTGGTGAGCAGTTCTTC. Translating gives CASSFFGGGRFGEQFF. Complete variable domain (other parts from reference TRBV19 and TRBJ2-1): DGGITQSPKYLFRKEGQNVTLSCEQNLNHDAMYWYRQDPGQGLRLIYYSQIVNDFQKGDIAEGYSVSREKKESFPLTVTSAQKNPTAFYLCASSFFGGGRFGEQFFGPGTRLTVL.

The CDR3 here is CASRSRTGAGNTIYF. As DNA, the CDR3 is TGTGCCAGCAGGTCAAGGACAGGGGCGGGAAACACCATATATTTT. The chain carries TRBV7-2 and TRBJ1-3; 9 bases line up with TRBD1. CDR3 length: 15 residues. V shed 6 bases, J shed 4 bases, and the junction held 7 bases outside the gene matches. Germline V CDR1 and CDR2: SGHTA, FQGNSA.

The chain links TRBV7-8 to TRBJ2-1; TRBD2 is a possible D gene (6 bases). CDR1 is SGHVS, CDR2 FQNEAQ, per germline. Deletions cut 5 bases from V and 0 bases from J, with 11 bases between. CDR3 length: 15 residues. This chain's CDR3 is CASSPVGSSYNEQFF. The CDR3 region has the DNA TGTGCCAGCAGCCCGGTCGGGAGCTCCTACAATGAGCAGTTCTTC.

The genes are TRBV7-9 and TRBJ1-2; D possibly corresponds to TRBD1 (5 bases). CDR1 SEHNR and CDR2 FQNEAQ come from the germline V gene (reference sequence). The CDR3 sequence is 14 residues long. Deletions cut 4 bases from V and 8 bases from J, with 17 bases between. In DNA form, the CDR3 reads TGTGCCAGCAGCTCCGCTCCTCGGGGGGGAGGCTACACCTTC. Its protein product is CASSSAPRGGGYTF.

This CDR3 is CASRYVGQGATKGTEAFF. Here the CDR3 DNA reads TGTGCCAGCAGGTACGTTGGACAGGGGGCTACAAAGGGCACTGAAGCTTTCTTT. The rearrangement joins TRBV6-7 to TRBJ1-1; 11 bases map to TRBD1. TRBV6-7 is recorded as an ORF, its role being uncertain. J gave up 4 bases and V 6 bases, and 16 bases lay outside the gene matches. CDR3 size: 18 residues.

V usage is TRBV19 and J usage is TRBJ2-3; 8 bases align to TRBD2. CDR3 size: 14 residues. Germline CDR1 LNHDA, CDR2 SQIVND (reference sequence). The junction had 5 bases not matched to a gene; V was cut back by 5 bases and J by 4 bases. CDR3 amino acids: CASSAAGGADTQYF. In DNA form, the CDR3 reads TGTGCCAGTAGTGCGGCGGGAGGAGCAGATACGCAGTATTTT.

The chain joins TRBV2 to TRBJ2-7; 8 bases are shared with TRBD1. The V segment lost 5 bases and the J segment 0 bases; nucleotides outside the gene matches: 6. In germline, CDR1 is SNHLY, CDR2 FYNNEI. This CDR3 has 15 residues. The CDR3 sequence is CASSKLQGDSYEQYF. CDR3 nucleotides: TGTGCCAGCAGTAAACTACAGGGGGACTCCTACGAGCAGTACTTC.

In this sample, this clone turned up once. The chain has TRBV19 and TRBJ2-1; 10 nucleotides align to TRBD2. Germline CDR1 reads LNHDA; CDR2 reads SQIVND (reference sequence). CDR3 size: 15 residues. The V and J ends lost 0 bases and 9 bases, in that order; junction bases with no gene match: 5. In DNA, the CDR3 is TGTGCCAGTAGTATAGAACTAGCGGGACTCCGTGAGCAGTTCTTC. This encodes CASSIELAGLREQFF.

The V gene is TRBV19, the J gene TRBJ2-2; 7 bases fit TRBD1. CDR3 length equals 15 residues. With 9 bases clipped from V and 0 bases from J, the junction kept 7 bases outside the gene matches. CDR1 and CDR2 (germline): LNHDA, SQIVND (reference sequence). CDR3 sequence reads: CASRSGTANTGELFF. As DNA, the CDR3 is TGTGCCAGCCGCTCCGGGACAGCGAACACCGGGGAGCTGTTTTTT.

The J gene is TRBJ1-2, the V gene TRBV28; D may be TRBD1 (5 bases). Germline assignment: CDR1 MDHEN and CDR2 SYDVKM. V was cut by 7 bases and J by 8 bases, with 20 bases left in between. CDR3 length: 14 amino acids. CDR3 amino acids: CASTIQQGLEGYTF. The CDR3 nucleotides read TGTGCCAGCACCATCCAGCAGGGTCTAGAGGGCTACACCTTC.

Points on this clone: Other nucleotide sequences from this sample produce the same CDR3. The chain carries TRBV30 and TRBJ2-5; 9 nucleotides align to TRBD1. Losses at the gene ends were 3 bases for V and 5 bases for J; bases not matched to a gene: 10. The CDR3 consists of 15 residues. Germline V gives CDR1 GTSNPN, CDR2 SVGIG (reference sequence). The CDR3 reads CAWSPWTGAEETQYF. The CDR3 DNA is TGTGCCTGGAGCCCCTGGACAGGGGCGGAGGAGACCCAGTACTTC.

In its sample, this clone was seen once. The V gene is TRBV23-1, the J gene TRBJ1-3; D is unresolved. TRBV23-1 is an open reading frame whose function is uncertain. Trimming left V 7 bases short and J 4 bases short, with 14 bases between. The CDR3 extends over 14 amino acids. The CDR3 reads CASTDPGRGNTIYF. Written as DNA, the CDR3 is TGCGCCAGCACCGATCCCGGCAGGGGAAACACCATATATTTT.

The chain carries TRBV5-1 and TRBJ2-5; 12 positions agree with TRBD2. Trimming at V came to 0 bases and at J to 4 bases, leaving 13 bases not matched to a gene. This CDR3 contains 19 residues. Germline V gene lookup returns CDR1 SGHRS and CDR2 YFSETQ. The CDR3 nucleotides read TGCGCCAGCAGCTTGGGAGCCCCCGGACTAGCGGGAAACCGAGAGACCCAGTACTTC. This encodes CASSLGAPGLAGNRETQYF.

The genes are TRBV6-5 and TRBJ2-2; D call uncertain. CDR3 length equals 14 residues. V was clipped by 6 bases and J by 1 base, with 9 bases between them. Germline V gives CDR1 MNHEY, CDR2 SVGAGI. The CDR3 loop reads CASSKARNTGELFF. The CDR3, as DNA: TGTGCCAGCAGCAAAGCTAGGAACACCGGGGAGCTGTTTTTT.

CDR3 in amino acids: CASSGTSKSYEQYF. CDR3 sequence (DNA): TGTGCCAGCAGCGGGACTTCCAAGTCCTACGAGCAGTACTTC. The chain joins TRBV6-6 to TRBJ2-7; D is perhaps TRBD2 (6 bases). Germline CDR1 MNHNY, CDR2 SVGAGI (reference sequence). The CDR3 runs to 14 residues. V was trimmed by 6 bases and J by 1 base, leaving 13 bases between them.

The V and J genes are TRBV5-3 and TRBJ2-2; D not resolved. TRBV5-3 is classed as an ORF, of uncertain function. The CDR3 spans 15 residues. The V end lost 5 bases, the J end lost 1 base, and 12 bases lay between the germline ends. CDR3 protein: CARRLRLENTGELFF. The CDR3 coding sequence is TGTGCCAGAAGGCTCAGACTTGAGAACACCGGGGAGCTGTTTTTT.

The gene calls are TRBV28 and TRBJ2-1; maybe TRBD1 (5 bases). Germline V gene lookup returns CDR1 MDHEN and CDR2 SYDVKM. V was pared by 2 bases and J by 4 bases, with 15 bases between. The CDR3 runs 16 residues. This CDR3 is CASSLATVINYNEQFF. The CDR3 DNA is TGTGCCAGCAGTTTAGCGACAGTGATTAATTACAATGAGCAGTTCTTC. Full variable domain (missing parts from reference TRBV28 and TRBJ2-1): DVKVTQSSRYLVKRTGEKVFLECVQDMDHENMFWYRQDPGLGLRLIYFSYDVKMKEKGDIPEGYSVSREKKERFSLILESASTNQTSMYLCASSLATVINYNEQFFGPGTRLTVL.

The chain joins TRBV5-5 to TRBJ2-7; TRBD2 is a possible D gene (5 bases). The CDR3 has 14 amino acids. V shed 1 base and J shed 6 bases, with 14 bases lying between them. Germline V lookup: CDR1 SGHKS, CDR2 YYEKEE (reference sequence). The CDR3 loop reads CASSLLGGGGEQYF. The CDR3 DNA reads TGTGCCAGCAGCTTGCTGGGCGGAGGAGGCGAGCAGTACTTC. Together with reference TRBV5-5 and TRBJ2-7, the CDR3 gives the full variable domain: DAGVTQSPTHLIKTRGQQVTLRCSPISGHKSVSWYQQVLGQGPQFIFQYYEKEERGRGNFPDRFSARQFPNYSSELNVNALLLGDSALYLCASSLLGGGGEQYFGPGTRLTVT.

In its sample, this clone was seen once. CDR3 in amino acids: CASSFPRQGVGNEQFF. The CDR3 bases are TGTGCCAGCAGCTTCCCCCGGCAGGGGGTAGGCAATGAGCAGTTCTTC. The chain employs TRBV9 and TRBJ2-1, with 7 bases that match TRBD1. In germline, CDR1 is SGDLS, CDR2 YYNGEE. V trimming: 4 bases; J trimming: 6 bases; junction bases outside the gene matches: 13. CDR3 size: 16 residues. Together with reference TRBV9 and TRBJ2-1, the CDR3 gives the full variable domain: DSGVTQTPKHLITATGQRVTLRCSPRSGDLSVYWYQQSLDQGLQFLIQYYNGEERAKGNILERFSAQQFPDLHSELNLSSLELGDSALYFCASSFPRQGVGNEQFFGPGTRLTVL.

This clone appeared a single time. V gene TRBV4-3 combines with J gene TRBJ1-1; 9 nucleotides agree with TRBD1. J was trimmed by 3 bases and V by 1 base; bases with no gene match: 9. The CDR3 is 17 residues long. The germline gives CDR1 LGHNA, CDR2 YSLEER. For the CDR3, the DNA is TGCGCCAGCAGCCAAGTGGGTACCGGGACAGGGTACACTGAAGCTTTCTTT. This encodes CASSQVGTGTGYTEAFF.